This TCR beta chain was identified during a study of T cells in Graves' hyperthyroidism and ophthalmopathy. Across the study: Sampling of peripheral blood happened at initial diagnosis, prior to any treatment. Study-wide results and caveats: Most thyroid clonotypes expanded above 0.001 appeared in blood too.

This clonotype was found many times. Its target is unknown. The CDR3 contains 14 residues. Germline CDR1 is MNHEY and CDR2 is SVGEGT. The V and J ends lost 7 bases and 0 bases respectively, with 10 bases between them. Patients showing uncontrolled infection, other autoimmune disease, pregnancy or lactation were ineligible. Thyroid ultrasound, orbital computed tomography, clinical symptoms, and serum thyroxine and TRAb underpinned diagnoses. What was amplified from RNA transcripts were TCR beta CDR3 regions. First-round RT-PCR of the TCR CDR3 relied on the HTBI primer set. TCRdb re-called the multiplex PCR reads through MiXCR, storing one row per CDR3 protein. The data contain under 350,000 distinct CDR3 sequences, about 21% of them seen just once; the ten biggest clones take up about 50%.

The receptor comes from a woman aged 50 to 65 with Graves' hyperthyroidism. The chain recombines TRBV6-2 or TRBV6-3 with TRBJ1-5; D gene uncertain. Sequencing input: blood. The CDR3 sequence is CASTGIFSNQPQHF. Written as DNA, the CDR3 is TGTGCCAGCACCGGGATTTTTAGCAATCAGCCCCAGCATTTT.